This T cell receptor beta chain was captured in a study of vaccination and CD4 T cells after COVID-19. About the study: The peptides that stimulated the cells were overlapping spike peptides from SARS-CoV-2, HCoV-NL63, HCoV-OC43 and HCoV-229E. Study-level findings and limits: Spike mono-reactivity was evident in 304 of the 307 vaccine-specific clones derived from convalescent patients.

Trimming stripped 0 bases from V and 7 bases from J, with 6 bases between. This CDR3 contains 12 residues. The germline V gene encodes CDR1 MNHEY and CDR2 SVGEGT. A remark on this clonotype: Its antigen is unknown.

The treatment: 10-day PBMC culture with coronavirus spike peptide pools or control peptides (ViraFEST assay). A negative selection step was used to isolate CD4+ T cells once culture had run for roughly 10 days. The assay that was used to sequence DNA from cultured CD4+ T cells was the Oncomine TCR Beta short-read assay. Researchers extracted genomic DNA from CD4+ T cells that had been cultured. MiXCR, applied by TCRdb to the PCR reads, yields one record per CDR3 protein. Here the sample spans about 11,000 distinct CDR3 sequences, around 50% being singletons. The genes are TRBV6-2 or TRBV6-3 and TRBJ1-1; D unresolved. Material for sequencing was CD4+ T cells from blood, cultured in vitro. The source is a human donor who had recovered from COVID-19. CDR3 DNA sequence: TGTGCCAGCAGTTACTCGGAATTTGAAGCTTTCTTT. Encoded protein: CASSYSEFEAFF.